This TCR beta chain was captured in a study of T cells in Graves' hyperthyroidism and ophthalmopathy. The CDR3 is made up of 15 amino acids. With 5 bases clipped from V and 1 base from J, the junction kept 3 bases outside the gene matches. RNA transcripts gave rise to amplified TCR beta CDR3 regions. The HTBI primer set served for first-round RT-PCR of the TCR CDR3. TCRdb independently ran MiXCR on the multiplex PCR reads; one entry per CDR3 protein. The table shows 330,000 or so distinct CDR3 sequences, with roughly a fifth occurring only once. This clonotype came up many times. This clonotype was obtained from a man aged 45 to 65 with Graves' ophthalmopathy. Sequencing used blood. This chain uses TRBV12-3 or TRBV12-4 with TRBJ2-2; 8 bases align to TRBD2. This CDR3 reads CASSQSGRNTGELFF. CDR3 in DNA: TGTGCCAGCAGTCAAAGCGGGAGGAACACCGGGGAGCTGTTTTTT.